A single sample gave rise to the 30 T cell receptor beta chains below, sequenced in a study of T cell responses to AZD1222 COVID-19 vaccine. The data were produced by immunoSEQ multiplex PCR, yet TCRdb's version contains in-frame clones alone and is incomplete. The sample consists of roughly 150,000 clones, more than 70% of them appearing once. The material sequenced was peripheral blood, taken on day 0 of AZD1222 vaccination. The source of these receptors is an adult in good health.

Details on this clone: Germline and junction disagree at one end, which may indicate a read error. J is TRBJ1-2 and V is TRBV2; 7 nucleotides line up with TRBD1. The germline CDR1 and CDR2 sequences are SNHLY and FYNNEI. This CDR3 comprises 11 residues. The chain's CDR3 is CASSVGTEPYF. The CDR3, as DNA: TGTGCCAGCAGTGTCGGGACAGAGCCCTACTTC.

The chain links TRBV6-5 to TRBJ1-2, with a possible D match to TRBD1 (6 bases). Trimming pared 5 bases from V and 8 bases from J, leaving 15 bases between. CDR1 is MNHEY, CDR2 SVGAGI, per germline. There are 13 residues in the CDR3. This CDR3 reads CASSPSGARGYTF. CDR3 nucleotide sequence: TGTGCCAGCAGTCCCTCAGGGGCCCGGGGCTACACCTTC.

CDR3 in amino acids: CASSLGPGSYEQYF. The CDR3 coding sequence is TGTGCCAGCAGTTTGGGGCCCGGCTCCTACGAGCAGTACTTC. The chain recombines TRBV27 with TRBJ2-7, with a tentative D call TRBD1 (5 bases). Germline V gene sequence: CDR1 MNHEY, CDR2 SMNVEV (reference sequence). The ends were cut back, 3 bases at V and 0 bases at J, with 9 bases in the middle. The CDR3 consists of 14 residues.

The chain recombines TRBV19 with TRBJ1-2; D not certain. Trimming shortened V by 4 bases and J by 8 bases, and 23 bases separated the two germline ends. CDR1 LNHDA and CDR2 SQIVND come from the germline V gene (reference sequence). There are 16 residues in the CDR3. The CDR3 bases are TGTGCCAGTAGTACCAAGGCCCAGACATCGTATTCCGGCTACACCTTC. Residues: CASSTKAQTSYSGYTF.

CDR3 in amino acids: CASSLFGANTEAFF. The CDR3 DNA is TGTGCCAGCAGTTTATTTGGTGCGAACACTGAAGCTTTCTTT. The V and J genes are TRBV27 and TRBJ1-1; D remains unclear. This CDR3 is 14 amino acids long. Germline V gene lookup returns CDR1 MNHEY and CDR2 SMNVEV (reference sequence). V was cut by 1 base and J by 1 base, with 7 bases left in between.

The V call is TRBV3-1 (or the pseudogene TRBV3-2), the J call TRBJ2-7; D gene unclear. The germline V and J ends were trimmed by 0 bases and 7 bases, with 13 bases remaining between them. The CDR3 is 14 residues long. From germline, CDR1 is LGHDT and CDR2 YNNKEL (reference sequence). Written as DNA, the CDR3 is TGTGCCAGCAGCCAAGATCTAGGGTTGGGGGAGCAGTACTTC. Protein sequence: CASSQDLGLGEQYF.

CDR3 in amino acids: CASSTIQGVNTEAFF. DNA of the CDR3: TGTGCCAGCAGTACGATACAGGGGGTCAACACTGAAGCTTTCTTT. This rearrangement joins TRBV6-2 or TRBV6-3 to TRBJ1-1; 8 bases line up with TRBD1. Germline CDR1 MNHEY, CDR2 SVGEGT. There are 15 residues in the CDR3. V shed 5 bases and J 2 bases; nucleotides not matched to a gene: 7.

The genes are TRBV27 and TRBJ2-3; D gene uncertain. V shed 4 bases and J shed 4 bases, with 12 bases lying between them. The CDR3 runs to 14 residues. The germline CDR1 and CDR2 sequences are MNHEY and SMNVEV (reference sequence). CDR3 nucleotides: TGTGCCAGCAGTTCTAGTAGTTTGGCAGATACGCAGTATTTT. Translating it yields CASSSSSLADTQYF.

The chain uses TRBV6-5 and TRBJ1-2; TRBD1 aligns across 9 bases. CDR3 length: 14 residues. CDR1 and CDR2 from the germline V gene are MNHEY and SVGAGI. Trimming cost V 6 bases and J 8 bases; bases outside gene matches: 10. The CDR3 sequence is CASSHPDRGLGYTF. The CDR3 nucleotides read TGTGCCAGCAGCCATCCCGACAGGGGGTTAGGCTACACCTTC.

The genes are TRBV2 and TRBJ2-7; 7 bases line up with TRBD2. The CDR3 contains 13 residues. The germline CDR1 and CDR2 sequences are SNHLY and FYNNEI. J lost 5 bases, V lost 7 bases, and 8 bases had no gene match. CDR3 coding DNA: TGTGCCAGCAACTGGGGAGGGGCTAACGAGCAGTACTTC. Protein: CASNWGGANEQYF. Looking up the rest from reference TRBV2 and TRBJ2-7 gives the full variable domain: EPEVTQTPSHQVTQMGQEVILRCVPISNHLYFYWYRQILGQKVEFLVSFYNNEISEKSEIFDDQFSVERPDGSNFTLKIRSTKLEDSAMYFCASNWGGANEQYFGPGTRLTVT.

The rearrangement joins TRBV5-4 to TRBJ2-1; D unclear. This CDR3 has 15 amino acids. Germline V gives CDR1 SGHNT, CDR2 YYREEE (reference sequence). Trimming stripped 0 bases from V and 9 bases from J, with 16 bases between. CDR3 DNA sequence: TGTGCCAGCAGCTTGGGGAATCTCCTTGACGGTGAGCAGTTCTTC. Its protein product is CASSLGNLLDGEQFF.

In its sample, this clone was seen once. V and J are TRBV28 and TRBJ1-1; 8 bases align to TRBD1. Germline CDR1 is MDHEN and CDR2 is SYDVKM. Trimming removed 11 bases from V and 10 bases from J; junction bases left unmatched: 18. The CDR3 consists of 14 residues. CDR3 amino acids: CASEDRVTREGAFF. The CDR3 region has the DNA TGTGCCTCCGAGGACAGGGTAACCCGGGAGGGAGCTTTCTTT.

This sequence joins TRBV6-5 and TRBJ2-1; weak D call: TRBD2 (5 bases). Looked up from germline, CDR1 is MNHEY and CDR2 is SVGAGI. V was clipped by 10 bases and J by 2 bases, with 12 bases between them. The CDR3 contains 13 residues. CDR3 sequence: CATSPRAYNEQFF. In DNA form, the CDR3 reads TGTGCCACCTCTCCGCGGGCCTACAATGAGCAGTTCTTC.

The rearrangement links TRBV5-1 to TRBJ1-3; TRBD1 agrees at 12 bases. Germline CDR1 SGHRS, CDR2 YFSETQ. The V gene end was trimmed by 3 bases and the J gene end by 4 bases; junction bases not matched to a gene: 8. This CDR3 spans 17 amino acids. CDR3 sequence: CASSSEPGQGAGNTIYF. CDR3 bases: TGCGCCAGCAGCTCGGAACCGGGACAGGGGGCCGGAAACACCATATATTTT.

The chain links TRBV12-3 or TRBV12-4 to TRBJ1-1; D is unclear. Trimming took off 3 bases at V and 4 bases at J, with 6 bases between the two ends. The CDR3 runs 12 residues. The CDR3 DNA reads as TGTGCCAGCAGTTTTTTGGGCACTGAAGCTTTCTTT. As protein: CASSFLGTEAFF.

J is TRBJ2-3 and V is TRBV5-1, with D unresolved. CDR1 is SGHRS, CDR2 YFSETQ, per germline. This CDR3 has 14 amino acids. V was shortened by 4 bases and J by 1 base, with 10 bases between the two germline ends. DNA of the CDR3: TGCGCCAGCAGCCCCTATGTGGGCACAGATACGCAGTATTTT. Translated, it gives CASSPYVGTDTQYF.

The table lists this clone with a count of one. The chain uses TRBV3-1 (or the pseudogene TRBV3-2) and TRBJ2-5; the D call may be TRBD1 or TRBD2 (5 bases each). Trimming shortened V by 5 bases and J by 5 bases, and 21 bases separated the two germline ends. The length of the CDR3 is 16 residues. Per the germline V gene, CDR1 is LGHDT and CDR2 is YNNKEL (reference sequence). CDR3 protein: CASSFSDEGRSETQYF. CDR3 DNA sequence: TGTGCCAGCAGCTTCTCAGATGAGGGGAGAAGTGAGACCCAGTACTTC.

V and J are TRBV12-3 or TRBV12-4 and TRBJ2-3; D remains ambiguous. This CDR3 contains 12 residues. Trimming pared 5 bases from V and 1 base from J, leaving 4 bases between. DNA for the CDR3: TGTGCCAGCAGTCAGGGCACAGATACGCAGTATTTT. Amino acid sequence: CASSQGTDTQYF.

V gene TRBV4-3 combines with J gene TRBJ1-1; the D is unclear. Trimming removed 4 bases from V and 5 bases from J, with 11 bases in between. The CDR3 totals 13 residues. The germline CDR1 and CDR2 sequences are LGHNA and YSLEER. CDR3 region: CASSLAENTEAFF. CDR3 sequence (DNA): TGCGCCAGCAGCCTGGCGGAGAATACTGAAGCTTTCTTT.

This clone was seen only a few times. The J gene is TRBJ2-7, the V gene TRBV7-8; weak D call: TRBD1 (6 bases). The V gene's germline CDR1 is SGHVS and CDR2 FQNEAQ. V shed 5 bases and J shed 6 bases, with 17 bases lying between them. The CDR3 is 14 residues long. The CDR3 sequence: CASSTEQGWAEQYF. The CDR3 DNA is TGTGCCAGCAGCACAGAACAGGGTTGGGCCGAGCAGTACTTC.

The chain combines TRBV7-8 with TRBJ2-7; D not certain. Trimming stripped 1 base from V and 6 bases from J, with 16 bases between. In germline, CDR1 is SGHVS, CDR2 FQNEAQ. There are 15 residues in the CDR3. This chain's CDR3 is CASSLEQPSPTEQYF. CDR3 nucleotide sequence: TGTGCCAGCAGCTTAGAACAACCCTCCCCGACCGAGCAGTACTTC.

The rearrangement links TRBV15 to TRBJ2-3; maybe TRBD1 (6 bases). The CDR3 has 15 amino acids. The germline gives CDR1 LNHNV, CDR2 YYDKDF (reference sequence). The germline V and J ends were trimmed by 3 bases and 2 bases, with 12 bases remaining between them. The CDR3 DNA sequence: TGTGCCACCAGCAGTTTAGGGACAAACACAGATACGCAGTATTTT. As protein: CATSSLGTNTDTQYF.

The chain is built from TRBV30 and TRBJ1-6; 9 nucleotides align to TRBD1. There are 17 residues in the CDR3. Germline-derived CDR1 and CDR2 are GTSNPN and SVGIG (reference sequence). V lost 3 bases to trimming and J lost 9 bases; unmatched junction nucleotides: 15. CDR3 sequence reads: CAWRGGLGDRDLSPLHF. The DNA for the CDR3 is TGTGCCTGGAGAGGGGGTCTGGGGGACAGGGATCTTTCACCCCTCCACTTT.

The chain employs TRBV6-1 and TRBJ2-5; D is possibly TRBD2 (6 bases). V lost 5 bases and J lost 4, with 17 bases in between. This CDR3 has 15 amino acids. Germline V gene data show CDR1 as MNHNS and CDR2 as SASEGT. The CDR3 DNA follows: TGTGCCAGCAGTACTGTGGACTATCCGCCAGAGACCCAGTACTTC. The encoded protein is CASSTVDYPPETQYF.

The chain employs TRBV25-1 and TRBJ1-1; D is unresolved. Deletions cut 7 bases from V and 4 bases from J, with 22 bases between. Germline lookup yields CDR1 MGHDK and CDR2 SYGVNS. The CDR3 is 16 residues long. The CDR3 nucleotides are TGTGCCAGCATCCCCAGCGGGGAGGCCCCGAGCACTGAAGCTTTCTTT. This codes for CASIPSGEAPSTEAFF.

CDR3 in DNA: TGCGCCAGCAGCCAGACACACTCTGGAAACACCATATATTTT. Translated, it gives CASSQTHSGNTIYF. The chain recombines TRBV4-1 with TRBJ1-3, with no clear D. V was shortened by 3 bases and J by 0 bases, with 6 bases between the two germline ends. CDR3 length equals 14 residues. Germline CDR1 is MGHRA and CDR2 is YSYEKL.

The chain combines TRBV19 with TRBJ1-6; no definite D call. Germline V gene data show CDR1 as LNHDA and CDR2 as SQIVND (reference sequence). This CDR3 is built from 16 residues. Deletions cut 3 bases from V and 7 bases from J, with 16 bases between. CDR3 sequence: CASSMPRRAKNSPLHF. DNA of the CDR3: TGTGCCAGTAGTATGCCCCGTCGGGCCAAGAATTCACCCCTCCACTTT.

This clone was seen a handful of times. J is TRBJ1-6 and V is TRBV30, with 7 bases that match TRBD1. CDR1 is GTSNPN, CDR2 SVGIG, per germline (reference sequence). Trimming at V came to 5 bases and at J to 8 bases, leaving 6 bases not matched to a gene. This CDR3 is 13 amino acids long. CDR3 in DNA: TGTGCCTGGGTGGGACAGTTGGATTCACCCCTCCACTTT. Translating it yields CAWVGQLDSPLHF.

The J gene is TRBJ1-4, the V gene TRBV4-3; a weak D match, TRBD1 (5 bases). The CDR3 loop spans 13 amino acids. Germline V gives CDR1 LGHNA, CDR2 YSLEER. V was pared by 3 bases and J by 8 bases, with 10 bases between. Here the CDR3 reads CASSHVRDEKLFF. The CDR3 DNA is TGCGCCAGCAGCCACGTCCGGGACGAAAAACTGTTTTTT.

The chain is built from TRBV5-6 and TRBJ1-3, with D unresolved. Trimming cost V 0 bases and J 4 bases, with 8 bases left between them. Germline lookup yields CDR1 SGHDT and CDR2 YYEEEE. This CDR3 region has 14 residues. The CDR3 reads CASSLDGTGNTIYF. CDR3 DNA: TGTGCCAGCAGCTTGGATGGTACAGGAAACACCATATATTTT.